Presented here are 24 T cell receptor beta chains from one specimen sequenced in a study of chemoradiotherapy in HPV16-positive cancers. Generated by immunoSEQ multiplex PCR, the TCRdb table keeps only in-frame clones and is missing some. In the table there are 8,500 to 9,000 clones, around 75% of which are singletons. Sampling was performed from a patient who underwent chemoradiotherapy. The receptor source for this set is a human donor with HPV-associated anogenital cancer.

The chain has TRBV29-1 and TRBJ1-1; 10 positions match TRBD1. The germline V gene has CDR1 SQVTM and CDR2 ANQGSEA. The CDR3 runs 12 residues. V lost 6 bases and J lost 5; bases outside the gene matches: 3. The CDR3 spells CSVGQGGTEAFF. The CDR3 coding sequence is TGCAGCGTCGGACAGGGGGGAACTGAAGCTTTCTTT.

The rearrangement links TRBV11-3 to TRBJ2-7, with TRBD1 matching 10 bases. After removal of 5 bases from V and 0 bases from J, the junction contained 4 bases not matched to a gene. In germline, CDR1 is SGHNT, CDR2 YENEEA. The CDR3 sequence is 15 residues long. The CDR3 sequence is CASSQRTGGSYEQYF. The CDR3 nucleotides are TGTGCCAGCAGCCAGCGGACAGGGGGCTCCTACGAGCAGTACTTC.

The rearrangement uses TRBV7-9 and TRBJ1-1; possibly TRBD1 for D (5 bases). The CDR3 is 14 amino acids. Per germline, CDR1 SEHNR and CDR2 FQNEAQ (reference sequence). V lost 3 bases and J 0 bases, leaving 8 bases between the germline ends. In nucleotides, the CDR3 is TGTGCCAGCAGCTTCTTGGGGGTGAACACTGAAGCTTTCTTT. This sequence encodes CASSFLGVNTEAFF.

The chain couples TRBV9 to TRBJ2-1, with unresolved D. The germline CDR1 and CDR2 sequences are SGDLS and YYNGEE. The V and J ends lost 0 bases and 5 bases respectively, with 3 bases between them. The CDR3 runs to 12 residues. CDR3 DNA: TGTGCCAGCAGCGTAGAGAACAATGAGCAGTTCTTC. It translates to CASSVENNEQFF.

The chain uses TRBV5-6 and TRBJ2-5; no definite D call. The CDR3 loop spans 12 amino acids. Trimming left V 2 bases short and J 5 bases short, with 7 bases between. Germline CDR1 is SGHDT and CDR2 is YYEEEE. The CDR3 sequence: CASSFSWETQYF. The CDR3 DNA follows: TGTGCCAGCAGCTTTAGTTGGGAGACCCAGTACTTC.

This rearrangement joins TRBV28 to TRBJ2-5; 8 nucleotides match TRBD2. Matching the DNA end better, TRBJ2-7 makes the J call doubtful. Germline CDR1 MDHEN, CDR2 SYDVKM. The CDR3 is 13 amino acids. CDR3 sequence: CASRISGAYEQYF. The DNA of the CDR3 is TGTGCCAGCAGGATTAGCGGGGCCTACGAGCAGTACTTC.

The V call is TRBV2, the J call TRBJ1-3; 9 nucleotides line up with TRBD1. Looked up from germline, CDR1 is SNHLY and CDR2 is FYNNEI. The CDR3 extends over 16 amino acids. V lost 6 bases and J lost 0; bases outside the gene matches: 6. The CDR3 nucleotides read TGTGCCAGCAGAAGCCGACAGGGGGTCTCTGGAAACACCATATATTTT. Translation gives CASRSRQGVSGNTIYF. Filled out from reference TRBV2 and TRBJ1-3, the complete variable domain reads EPEVTQTPSHQVTQMGQEVILRCVPISNHLYFYWYRQILGQKVEFLVSFYNNEISEKSEIFDDQFSVERPDGSNFTLKIRSTKLEDSAMYFCASRSRQGVSGNTIYFGEGSWLTVV.

The count of this clone is one. The chain employs TRBV30 and TRBJ1-1, with D unresolved. Germline V gene sequence: CDR1 GTSNPN, CDR2 SVGIG (reference sequence). This CDR3 region has 12 residues. Trimming pared 2 bases from V and 8 bases from J, leaving 12 bases between. CDR3 DNA sequence: TGTGCCTGGAGTCCACCGGCCTCAGAAGCTTTCTTT. This sequence encodes CAWSPPASEAFF.

The V and J genes are TRBV6-5 and TRBJ2-3; 12 bases match TRBD2. The CDR3 is made up of 16 amino acids. After removal of 4 bases from V and 0 bases from J, the junction contained 2 bases not matched to a gene. Germline assignment: CDR1 MNHEY and CDR2 SVGAGI. DNA of the CDR3: TGTGCCAGCAGTTCCGGACTAGCGGGGAGCACAGATACGCAGTATTTT. Its translation is CASSSGLAGSTDTQYF.

The chain combines TRBV27 with TRBJ2-7; no reliable D call. The CDR3 totals 13 residues. Germline V CDR1 and CDR2: MNHEY, SMNVEV (reference sequence). Trimming took 6 bases from V and 2 from J, leaving 11 bases between them. For the CDR3, the DNA is TGTGCCAGCAGCCCGGTAGGAACCTACGAGCAGTACTTC. Encoded protein: CASSPVGTYEQYF.

The chain has TRBV15 and TRBJ2-5, with D tentatively TRBD1 or TRBD2 (5 bases each). CDR3 length: 15 amino acids. In germline, CDR1 is LNHNV, CDR2 YYDKDF (reference sequence). The V end was cut by 2 bases, the J end by 5 bases, with 15 bases between. CDR3 bases: TGTGCCACCAGCAGACGTCGAGGGGAAGGGGAGACCCAGTACTTC. It codes for CATSRRRGEGETQYF.

The J gene is TRBJ2-5, the V gene TRBV7-2; D tentatively fits TRBD1 or TRBD2 (5 bases each). The V gene lost 5 bases and the J gene lost 1 base, with 8 bases spanning the gap. The germline V gene has CDR1 SGHTA and CDR2 FQGNSA. The CDR3 runs to 13 residues. CDR3 DNA: TGTGCCAGCAGCCGGGGCAGCCAAGAGACCCAGTACTTC. This translates into CASSRGSQETQYF.

The rearrangement uses TRBV10-3 and TRBJ2-1; tentatively, D is TRBD1 or TRBD2 (8 bases each). Per the germline V gene, CDR1 is ENHRY and CDR2 is SYGVKD. Deletions cut 2 bases from V and 8 bases from J, with 28 bases between. The CDR3 runs 19 residues. The CDR3 DNA follows: TGTGCCATCAGTGAGCATGGACAGGGAACGGGGACTAGTGGCGATGAGCAGTTCTTC. This codes for CAISEHGQGTGTSGDEQFF.

This clone was observed once. The chain has TRBV4-1 and TRBJ1-2; 10 bases fit TRBD1. Per the germline V gene, CDR1 is MGHRA and CDR2 is YSYEKL. The CDR3 covers 15 residues. Losses at the gene ends were 3 bases for V and 3 bases for J; bases not matched to a gene: 4. CDR3 nucleotides: TGCGCCAGCAGCCAGACAGGGGGCATGGACTATGGCTACACCTTC. It specifies CASSQTGGMDYGYTF.

The rearrangement joins TRBV19 to TRBJ2-2; no definite D call. This CDR3 comprises 13 residues. Trimming took 7 bases from V and 1 from J, leaving 7 bases between them. Germline assignment: CDR1 LNHDA and CDR2 SQIVND (reference sequence). Here the CDR3 DNA reads TGTGCCAGTATGATGGAGAACACCGGGGAGCTGTTTTTT. It codes for CASMMENTGELFF.

This chain connects TRBV7-2 to TRBJ2-1; D gene uncertain. The germline gives CDR1 SGHTA, CDR2 FQGNSA. The CDR3 contains 15 residues. V lost 7 bases and J 7 bases, leaving 20 bases between the germline ends. In nucleotides, the CDR3 is TGTGCCAGCAAGGAAGGTCGGCAGTATGATAATGAGCAGTTCTTC. Residues: CASKEGRQYDNEQFF.

This chain connects TRBV11-1 to TRBJ2-7, with 9 bases lining up with TRBD2. The CDR3 totals 14 residues. V was pared by 3 bases and J by 3 bases, with 3 bases of the junction left unmatched. Germline-derived CDR1 and CDR2 are SGHAT and FQDESV (reference sequence). This CDR3 is CASSLGLANYEQYF. The CDR3, as DNA: TGTGCCAGCAGCTTGGGACTAGCTAACTACGAGCAGTACTTC.

J is TRBJ2-4 and V is TRBV7-6; D call uncertain. CDR3 length: 16 amino acids. Germline-derived CDR1 and CDR2 are SGHVS and FNYEAQ. The V and J ends lost 2 bases and 0 bases respectively, with 11 bases between them. CDR3 sequence (DNA): TGTGCCAGCAGCTTAACCCCTCTGGGAGCCAAAAACATTCAGTACTTC. This codes for CASSLTPLGAKNIQYF.

V usage is TRBV6-4 and J usage is TRBJ1-5; no clear D gene. The CDR3 sequence is 13 residues long. The ends were cut back, 2 bases at V and 9 bases at J, with 11 bases in the middle. From germline, CDR1 is MRHNA and CDR2 SNTAGT. CDR3: CASSDEEGGPQHF. In nucleotides, the CDR3 is TGTGCCAGCAGTGACGAGGAAGGTGGGCCCCAGCATTTT.

A few counts support this clone. The V and J genes are TRBV4-2 and TRBJ2-1; D may be TRBD1 or TRBD2 (5 bases each). The germline V gene encodes CDR1 LGHNA and CDR2 YNFKEQ. The CDR3 has 17 amino acids. Trimming took off 4 bases at V and 4 bases at J, with 20 bases between the two ends. In DNA, the CDR3 is TGTGCCAGCAGCCTCGAAGGAGACGATGGGGGTTACAATGAGCAGTTCTTC. Protein: CASSLEGDDGGYNEQFF.

The V and J genes are TRBV19 and TRBJ2-2; the D call may be TRBD1 or TRBD2 (5 bases each). Germline CDR1 is LNHDA and CDR2 is SQIVND (reference sequence). This CDR3 spans 14 amino acids. V gave up 1 base and J gave up 8 bases, with 11 bases separating them. The CDR3 sequence is CASSIGDHAGELFF. CDR3 sequence (DNA): TGTGCCAGTAGTATAGGGGACCACGCAGGGGAGCTGTTTTTT.

This chain connects TRBV30 to TRBJ1-4, with D possibly TRBD1 on 5 matching bases. V lost 1 base, J lost 6 bases, and 18 bases lay in between. This CDR3 contains 16 residues. The V gene's germline CDR1 is GTSNPN and CDR2 SVGIG (reference sequence). Here the CDR3 reads CAWSGGLAGVDEKLFF. The CDR3 DNA follows: TGTGCCTGGAGTGGGGGCTTGGCCGGGGTGGATGAAAAACTGTTTTTT.

The V and J genes are TRBV27 and TRBJ1-6, with 8 bases lining up with TRBD1. There are 14 residues in the CDR3. J was trimmed by 10 bases and V by 3 bases; bases with no gene match: 5. Germline assignment: CDR1 MNHEY and CDR2 SMNVEV (reference sequence). The CDR3 DNA reads TGTGCCAGCAGTTTTAACAGGGGGGACTCACCCCTCCACTTT. Translation: CASSFNRGDSPLHF.

This clone showed up just a few times. The V gene is TRBV29-1, the J gene TRBJ2-2, with TRBD2 identical over 7 bases. The CDR3 runs 14 residues. The J segment lost 7 bases and the V segment lost 4 bases, leaving 9 bases of the junction unmatched. The germline CDR1 and CDR2 sequences are SQVTM and ANQGSEA. For the CDR3, the DNA is TGCAGCGTTGCGGTTGGGCTAGCGGACGGGGAGCTGTTTTTT. Protein product: CSVAVGLADGELFF.